These 21 T cell receptor beta chains came from one sample sequenced in a study of T-cell reconstitution after alpha-beta-depleted transplantation in children (dated by TCRdb to the mid-2010s). Libraries came from PCR. The sequencing machine was an Illumina HiSeq 2500. TCR library preparation used molecular barcoding, with unique molecular identifiers applied to normalize quantification of the TCRbeta repertoire. TCRdb handled the public reads itself, with Q25 trimming in fastp and clone calling in MiXCR, and kept productive beta chains. Each entry merges the rows of one CDR3 protein and shows their most common DNA and genes. The table for this sample lists more than 200,000 distinct CDR3 sequences; around a sixth of them were counted only once. Around two fifths of the sample belongs to the ten largest clones. This sample's treatment or condition label indicates: allogeneic hematopoietic cell transplantation with graft depleted of TCRalphabeta T cells and CD19 B cells.

The starting material was PBMCs, mostly from graft donor cells, obtained 360 days after TCRalphabeta/CD19-depleted stem cell transplant. These receptors came from a male patient aged 2-15 years who had a stem cell transplant for acute lymphoblastic leukemia, so the T cells may come from the graft donor.

The V call is TRBV12-3 or TRBV12-4, the J call TRBJ2-5, with D unresolved. V lost 2 bases and J lost 10, with 8 bases in between. The CDR3 is 11 amino acids. The CDR3 DNA sequence: TGTGCCAGCAGTTTAAAGGGATTCCAGTACTTC. Protein product: CASSLKGFQYF.

In its sample, this clonotype was seen once. Possible read error: a much larger clone is one base away. The gene calls are TRBV20-1 and TRBJ2-7; D is uncertain. The CDR3 has 11 amino acids. Germline CDR1 DFQATT, CDR2 SNEGSKA (reference sequence). Trimming cost V 0 bases and J 2 bases, with 2 bases left between them. The CDR3 DNA follows: TGCAGTGCTAGAGATACCTACGAGCAGTACTTC. It codes for CSARDTYEQYF.

This chain uses TRBV10-3 with TRBJ2-7; 8 bases fit TRBD2. There are 15 residues in the CDR3. J gave up 3 bases and V 8 bases, and 12 bases lay outside the gene matches. Per germline, CDR1 ENHRY and CDR2 SYGVKD. The CDR3 nucleotides are TGTGCCATCTCCGGAGGGACTAGGAGCCACTACGAGCAGTACTTC. It codes for CAISGGTRSHYEQYF.

V and J are TRBV5-1 and TRBJ2-5; 15 nucleotides match TRBD2. Germline-derived CDR1 and CDR2 are SGHRS and YFSETQ. V trimming: 1 base; J trimming: 5 bases; junction bases outside the gene matches: 6. The CDR3 length is 17 residues. CDR3 amino acids: CASSLYSGLAGGETQYF. CDR3 nucleotides: TGCGCCAGCAGCTTGTATTCGGGACTAGCGGGGGGCGAGACCCAGTACTTC.

This clonotype was observed a few times. The CDR3 loop reads CSFYRVEAFF. The CDR3 DNA follows: TGCAGCTTTTACCGGGTCGAAGCTTTCTTT. The chain links TRBV29-1 to TRBJ1-1; D is uncertain. This CDR3 is built from 10 residues. Looked up from germline, CDR1 is SQVTM and CDR2 is ANQGSEA. Trimming stripped 8 bases from V and 8 bases from J, with 12 bases between.

This clonotype was observed a few times. The J gene is TRBJ2-1, the V gene TRBV12-3 or TRBV12-4; TRBD1 matches at 7 bases. The length of the CDR3 is 15 residues. The J segment lost 4 bases and the V segment lost 7 bases, leaving 10 bases of the junction unmatched. DNA of the CDR3: TGTGCCAGCACTATTGGAACAGGGGTTTACAATGAGCAGTTCTTC. Translation: CASTIGTGVYNEQFF.

The gene calls are TRBV6-5 and TRBJ2-1, with D uncertain. CDR1 MNHEY and CDR2 SVGAGI come from the germline V gene. The V end was cut by 1 base, the J end by 9 bases, with 4 bases between. The CDR3 has 11 amino acids. The CDR3 loop is CASSYFGEQFF. Here the CDR3 DNA reads TGTGCCAGCAGTTACTTCGGTGAGCAGTTCTTC.

The chain couples TRBV20-1 to TRBJ2-5; D is undetermined. The CDR3 has 13 residues. Germline values: CDR1 DFQATT, CDR2 SNEGSKA (reference sequence). Trimming left V 0 bases short and J 1 base short, with 6 bases between. The CDR3 region is CSARDGPQETQYF. The CDR3 DNA reads TGCAGTGCTAGAGATGGCCCCCAAGAGACCCAGTACTTC.

This clonotype was detected ten times or more. The chain links TRBV7-2 to TRBJ2-3; TRBD2 aligns across 7 bases. The CDR3 is made up of 14 amino acids. The V segment lost 5 bases and the J segment 3 bases; nucleotides outside the gene matches: 5. Germline CDR1 reads SGHTA; CDR2 reads FQGNSA. The CDR3: CASSPGLVTDTQYF. CDR3 nucleotides: TGTGCCAGCAGCCCCGGACTAGTGACAGATACGCAGTATTTT. Full variable domain (outside the CDR3, taken from reference TRBV7-2 and TRBJ2-3): GAGVSQSPSNKVTEKGKDVELRCDPISGHTALYWYRQSLGQGLEFLIYFQGNSAPDKSGLPSDRFSAERTGGSVSTLTIQRTQQEDSAVYLCASSPGLVTDTQYFGPGTRLTVL.

This clonotype was seen a few times. The rearrangement links TRBV10-3 to TRBJ2-5; D is perhaps TRBD1 or TRBD2 (5 bases each). The CDR3 has 14 amino acids. V gave up 4 bases and J gave up 5 bases, with 14 bases separating them. Germline V lookup: CDR1 ENHRY, CDR2 SYGVKD. The chain's CDR3 is CAISGGQGAETQYF. CDR3 nucleotides: TGTGCCATCAGTGGGGGTCAGGGAGCGGAGACCCAGTACTTC.

This clonotype has a count of ten or more. The chain has TRBV20-1 and TRBJ1-1; 7 nucleotides agree with TRBD1. Per germline, CDR1 DFQATT and CDR2 SNEGSKA (reference sequence). CDR3 size: 15 residues. V shed 0 bases, J shed 1 base, and the junction held 5 bases outside the gene matches. The CDR3 DNA sequence: TGCAGTGCTAGAGATGGGGGACAGTCGAACACTGAAGCTTTCTTT. It specifies CSARDGGQSNTEAFF.

This clonotype has more than one count but fewer than ten. V usage is TRBV7-9 and J usage is TRBJ2-1, with TRBD2 identical over 8 bases. With V trimmed by 8 bases and J by 7 bases, 7 bases remained unmatched. This CDR3 has 13 amino acids. Germline CDR1 reads SEHNR; CDR2 reads FQNEAQ (reference sequence). CDR3 loop: CASGTSRENEQFF. In DNA, the CDR3 is TGTGCCAGCGGGACTAGTAGGGAGAATGAGCAGTTCTTC.

This chain connects TRBV6-5 to TRBJ2-3, with 7 bases identical to TRBD1. Germline trimming cut 0 bases from V and 6 bases from J; bases unmatched to any gene: 6. Germline CDR1 MNHEY, CDR2 SVGAGI. The CDR3 is 15 residues long. The CDR3 DNA reads as TGTGCCAGCAGTTACTCGTACGGGACAGCGGATACGCAGTATTTT. Protein: CASSYSYGTADTQYF.

The gene calls are TRBV11-2 and TRBJ2-3; 14 nucleotides agree with TRBD2. The CDR3 has 19 residues. Per the germline V gene, CDR1 is SGHAT and CDR2 is FQNNGV. The J segment lost 4 bases and the V segment lost 5 bases, leaving 14 bases of the junction unmatched. CDR3 coding DNA: TGTGCCAGCAGCGTGGGGGGACTAGCGGGAGTTTGGGTCGCAGATACGCAGTATTTT. The encoded protein is CASSVGGLAGVWVADTQYF. Using reference TRBV11-2 and TRBJ2-3 for the parts outside the CDR3, the full variable domain is EAGVAQSPRYKIIEKRQSVAFWCNPISGHATLYWYQQILGQGPKLLIQFQNNGVVDDSQLPKDRFSAERLKGVDSTLKIQPAKLEDSAVYLCASSVGGLAGVWVADTQYFGPGTRLTVL.

This clonotype was observed a few times. This chain connects TRBV12-3 or TRBV12-4 to TRBJ2-5; 9 bases are shared with TRBD2. V gave up 6 bases and J gave up 2 bases; unmatched junction bases: 7. This CDR3 contains 15 residues. CDR3 DNA sequence: TGTGCCAGCAGAGATAGCGGGGGACTACAAGAGACCCAGTACTTC. This codes for CASRDSGGLQETQYF.

This clonotype was recorded a few times. V is TRBV5-1 and J is TRBJ1-1, with TRBD1 as a possible D gene (6 bases). The V end lost 0 bases, the J end lost 4 bases, and 16 bases lay between the germline ends. The germline gives CDR1 SGHRS, CDR2 YFSETQ. This CDR3 contains 16 residues. CDR3: CASSLGPGGGTTEAFF. The CDR3 DNA reads as TGCGCCAGCAGCTTGGGTCCAGGAGGGGGGACCACTGAAGCTTTCTTT.

This clonotype turned up a few times. The CDR3 sequence is CASSTGTGDQPQHF. The CDR3 nucleotides are TGCGCCAGCAGCACCGGGACAGGAGATCAGCCCCAGCATTTT. The V gene is TRBV5-1, the J gene TRBJ1-5; 8 bases align to TRBD1. The CDR3 extends over 14 amino acids. The trim removed 4 bases at V and 5 bases at J, leaving 5 bases unmatched. CDR1 and CDR2 from the germline V gene are SGHRS and YFSETQ.

Points on this clonotype: The junction departs from the called germline gene at one end, perhaps through a read error. The CDR3 DNA reads TGTGCCAGCAGCCTACGAGGGACAGCGTCCGAGCGGGCAGGCTTT. This sequence encodes CASSLRGTASERAGF. V is TRBV28 and J is TRBJ1-6; 7 nucleotides align to TRBD1. The CDR3 runs 15 residues. Germline CDR1 and CDR2: MDHEN and SYDVKM.

This clonotype was detected many times. This rearrangement joins TRBV9 to TRBJ2-7; 9 bases line up with TRBD2. Germline CDR1 SGDLS, CDR2 YYNGEE. V lost 3 bases and J lost 3; bases outside the gene matches: 4. The CDR3 totals 14 residues. This CDR3 is CASSAGGGDYEQYF. CDR3 coding DNA: TGTGCCAGCAGCGCCGGCGGGGGGGACTACGAGCAGTACTTC.

The chain employs TRBV20-1 and TRBJ2-3; D is ambiguous. The V end lost 3 bases, the J end lost 2 bases, and 9 bases lay between the germline ends. The CDR3 covers 13 residues. The V gene's germline CDR1 is DFQATT and CDR2 SNEGSKA (reference sequence). The CDR3 nucleotides are TGCAGTGCTAGCGAGAGCTTCACAGATACGCAGTATTTT. Translated: CSASESFTDTQYF.

The CDR3 DNA reads as TGTGCCAGCTCAAGTCAAGGGACCCCAGATACGCAGTATTTT. Its translation: CASSSQGTPDTQYF. The chain is built from TRBV18 and TRBJ2-3; D is perhaps TRBD1 or TRBD2 (5 bases each). The CDR3 sequence is 14 residues long. The germline gives CDR1 KGHSH, CDR2 LQKENI. The germline V and J ends were trimmed by 5 bases and 4 bases, with 13 bases remaining between them.